The TCR beta chain described here comes from a study of blood T cell repertoires in COVID-19. Study details: From T cells, B-cell-depleted T cells, or PBMCs came the material, which was cDNA or gDNA.

V lost 0 bases and J 1 base, leaving 7 bases between the germline ends. From germline, CDR1 is MNHNS and CDR2 SASEGT. This CDR3 comprises 15 residues. This clone was detected only a few times. In the study's own analysis: Nucleated cell counts were estimated from reference gene primer amplification. TCRdb's table, derived via immunoSEQ multiplex PCR, lists solely in-frame clones and lacks some. From that table come the V and J calls and clone size; the DNA was used to work out D and trimming. The data contain 12,000 to 15,000 clones, over 75% of them seen just once; the ten biggest clones take up 2.5% to 3.5%.

This sequence originates from a human donor in a cohort sampled during active COVID-19. The specimen was peripheral blood. The chain recombines TRBV6-1 with TRBJ2-1; D uncertain. The CDR3 spells CASSEAPGSYNEQFF. The CDR3 DNA reads as TGTGCCAGCAGTGAAGCCCCCGGTTCCTACAATGAGCAGTTCTTC.